The sequence of this TCR beta chain was determined in a study of memory CD4+ T cells and cytomegalovirus serostatus. For the study at large: This sample comes from healthy Belgian adults, eight to ten CMV seropositive, 24 seronegative.

Libraries were prepared by immunoSEQ multiplex PCR; TCRdb keeps only in-frame clonotypes and omits some of them. Of around 45,000 clones listed, around 70% were seen once; the top ten hold around 1.2%. This CDR3 has 12 amino acids. Per the germline V gene, CDR1 is SGHTA and CDR2 is FQGNSA. V dropped 1 base and J dropped 5 bases, with 4 bases sitting between them. Single viable CD3+CD4+CD8-CD45RO+ cells were sorted as the memory CD4+ T cells. Whole-study results and caveats: The CMV-associated TCR signature appears largely within the CD4+ memory repertoire. Each of approximately 73 CMV-associated TCRbeta sequences occurred in one to five individuals.

Concerning this clone itself: Its antigen remains unidentified.

The material sequenced was memory CD4+ T cells from blood. This sequence joins TRBV7-2 and TRBJ2-3; no clear D gene. This clonotype was sampled from an adult in good health and CMV-seropositive. CDR3 protein: CASSLGRDTQYF. The DNA of the CDR3 is TGTGCCAGCAGCTTAGGTCGAGATACGCAGTATTTT.